This record concerns one TCR beta chain sequence. Every donor contributed around 10 milliliters of peripheral blood by blood draw. These data are taken from a study of blood T cells in healthy people across ages. Germline V gene data show CDR1 as SGHKS and CDR2 as YYEKEE (reference sequence). The CDR3 covers 16 residues. The ends were cut back, 3 bases at V and 0 bases at J, with 13 bases in the middle. Primers used in a second PCR of roughly 6 to 11 cycles were a sample-barcoded 5' primer and a J-beta primer mix. One entry per CDR3 protein results from TCRdb running MiXCR on the 5' RACE reads. This sample yields 1.5 million to 2 million distinct CDR3 sequences, of which roughly 30% are seen a single time; about 8% belongs to the top ten.

The chain employs TRBV5-5 and TRBJ2-1; perhaps TRBD1 as D (6 bases). The sample was blood. The source of this sequence is a woman aged 25 to 39 in good health. The CDR3 region is CASSWVQGYSYNEQFF. CDR3 DNA sequence: TGTGCCAGCAGCTGGGTACAGGGTTACTCCTACAATGAGCAGTTCTTC.